Described below is a single T cell receptor (beta chain) sequence and its context. The data belong to a study of control samples from healthy donors and cancer patients. V lost 2 bases, J lost 2 bases, and 4 bases stayed unmatched. CDR1 is MNHEY, CDR2 SVGAGI, per germline. The CDR3 is made up of 15 amino acids. Some clones are missing from TCRdb's copy, which holds only in-frame ones; the method was immunoSEQ multiplex PCR. The repertoire holds roughly 100,000 clones, with about four fifths as singletons. The sequenced material came from blood. The clonotype comes from a woman aged 45-59 years in good health. This chain joins TRBV6-5 and TRBJ2-5, with 8 bases identical to TRBD2. CDR3 sequence: CASSYLTSGQETQYF. The DNA of the CDR3 is TGTGCCAGCAGTTACCTTACTAGCGGACAAGAGACCCAGTACTTC.